Detailed here is one T cell receptor (beta chain). Its target antigen remains unknown. No base quality information exists; no much larger clone differs at one position. The sample comes from a study of blood T cell repertoires in COVID-19 (dated by TCRdb to the early 2020s). As for the study more broadly: Collaborator samples came from the United States, Italy and Spain and covered acute and convalescent phases of COVID-19. A de-identified subject ID, COVID-19 status, age in years and sex were almost always included in the sample metadata. The material from the prospective study consisted of cDNA or gDNA derived from T cells, B-cell-depleted T cells, or PBMCs. Deeply sampled blood TCRbeta repertoires from subjects exposed to, actively infected with, or recovered from COVID-19 were included in the dataset. Samples were obtained from the ongoing ImmuneRACE study (first 160 participants) and from 1,000 to 1,500 subjects provided by 6 global collaborators. Where available, HLA class I and class II types were taken from metadata supplied by the sample provider and were not determined by assay-based typing. The repertoires were released in a freely available public database meant as a resource for research on the immune response to SARS-CoV-2.

The CDR3 spans 15 residues, from the cysteine through the phenylalanine. The read is trimmed to its CDR3 DNA, 45 bases read in frame from base 1. Trimming at the junction amounts to 6 bases on V and 0 bases on J, and the germline ends lie 13 bases apart. The CDR1 and CDR2 encoded by the germline V gene are MRHNA and SNTAGT. On the study overall, not on this receptor specifically: The amount of clinical and demographic metadata varied by source and participant and was provided uncurated.

TCRbeta CDR3 regions were amplified from genomic DNA by means of the immunoSEQ Assay, a bias-controlled multiplex PCR. The paper's processing steps were these. Within the assay, amplification of reference gene primers was used to estimate how many nucleated cells each sample contained. Sequence reads were collapsed and filtered to measure the absolute abundance of every unique TCRbeta CDR3 rearrangement. Productive Simpson clonality was computed per sample as the square root of Simpson's diversity index over productive rearrangements. Imported from immuneACCESS, the table was reduced by TCRdb to in-frame sequences with V and J called. These copies leave out some clones; in studies compared against another copy, an unresolved V gene accounts for under half, and the cause of the remainder is not known. V and J calls and clone size are copied from that table; D and trimming were computed from the DNA. The sample data list roughly 140,000 clones, and roughly 80% of these were observed just once. Around 2.1% of the sample is taken by the ten largest.

Whole blood was collected in K2EDTA tubes by collaborating institutions according to the institutions' own protocols. For TCRbeta analysis, collaborators shipped samples in one of three forms: frozen whole blood, isolated PBMCs, or DNA extracted from either of those sample types. The chain uses TRBV6-4 and TRBJ2-3; the D gene is possibly TRBD2, with 6 bases matching. The sequenced sample was peripheral blood. The source is a man aged 70-80 years with acute or convalescent COVID-19. Here is the DNA: TGTGCCAGCAGCAGGGATAGCGGCAGCACAGATACGCAGTATTTT. Translated, this gives CASSRDSGSTDTQYF.